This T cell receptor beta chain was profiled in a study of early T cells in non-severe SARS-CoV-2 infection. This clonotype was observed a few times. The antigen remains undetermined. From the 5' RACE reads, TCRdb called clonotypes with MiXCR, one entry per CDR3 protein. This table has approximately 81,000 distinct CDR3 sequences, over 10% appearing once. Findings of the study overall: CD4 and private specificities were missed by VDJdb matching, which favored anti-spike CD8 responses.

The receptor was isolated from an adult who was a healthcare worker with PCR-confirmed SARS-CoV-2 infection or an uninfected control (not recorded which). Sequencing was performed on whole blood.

The CDR3 sequence is CATSGGDTYEQYF. As DNA, the CDR3 is TGTGCCACCTCCGGGGGCGATACCTACGAGCAGTACTTC. The chain couples TRBV19 to TRBJ2-7; TRBD1 or TRBD2 may be the D gene (6 bases each). Per the germline V gene, CDR1 is LNHDA and CDR2 is SQIVND (reference sequence). The CDR3 runs 13 residues. V dropped 10 bases and J dropped 2 bases, with 15 bases sitting between them.